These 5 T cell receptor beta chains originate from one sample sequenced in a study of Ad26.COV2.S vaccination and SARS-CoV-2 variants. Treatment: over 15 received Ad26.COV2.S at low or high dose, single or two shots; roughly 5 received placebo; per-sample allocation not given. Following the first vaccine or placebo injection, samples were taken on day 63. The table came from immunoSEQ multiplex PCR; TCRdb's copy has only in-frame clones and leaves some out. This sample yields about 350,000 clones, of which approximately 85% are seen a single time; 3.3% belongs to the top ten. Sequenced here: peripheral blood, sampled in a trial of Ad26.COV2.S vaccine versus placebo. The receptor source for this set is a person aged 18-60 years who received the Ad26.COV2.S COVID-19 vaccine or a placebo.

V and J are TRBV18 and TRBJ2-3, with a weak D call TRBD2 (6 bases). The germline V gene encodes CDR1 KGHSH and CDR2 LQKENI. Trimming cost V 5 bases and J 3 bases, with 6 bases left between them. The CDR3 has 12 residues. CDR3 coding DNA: TGTGCCAGCTCAGCGGGAACAGATACGCAGTATTTT. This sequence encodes CASSAGTDTQYF.

CDR3 region: CASPIAGAENTGELFF. Here the CDR3 DNA reads TGTGCCAGCCCAATTGCGGGGGCCGAGAACACCGGGGAGCTGTTTTTT. The chain couples TRBV2 to TRBJ2-2; the D gene is possibly TRBD2 (7 bases). The CDR3 runs to 16 residues. V lost 8 bases and J lost 1, with 17 bases in between. CDR1 is SNHLY, CDR2 FYNNEI, per germline.

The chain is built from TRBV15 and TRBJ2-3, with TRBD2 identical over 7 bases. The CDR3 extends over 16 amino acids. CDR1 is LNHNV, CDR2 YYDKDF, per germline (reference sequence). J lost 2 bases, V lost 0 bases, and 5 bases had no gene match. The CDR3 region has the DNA TGTGCCACCAGCAGAGATGGGGGGGGACCCACAGATACGCAGTATTTT. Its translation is CATSRDGGGPTDTQYF.

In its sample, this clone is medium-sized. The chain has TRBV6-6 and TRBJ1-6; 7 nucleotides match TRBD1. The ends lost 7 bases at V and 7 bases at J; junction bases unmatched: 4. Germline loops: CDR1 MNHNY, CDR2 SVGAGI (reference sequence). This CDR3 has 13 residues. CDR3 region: CASTGTENSPLHF. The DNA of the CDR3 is TGTGCCAGCACCGGGACAGAAAATTCACCCCTCCACTTT.

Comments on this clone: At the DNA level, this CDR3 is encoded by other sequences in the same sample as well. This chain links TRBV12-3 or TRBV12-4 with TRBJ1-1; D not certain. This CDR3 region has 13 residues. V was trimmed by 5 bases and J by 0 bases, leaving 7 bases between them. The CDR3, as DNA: TGTGCCAGCAGTCTAGGCCTGAACACTGAAGCTTTCTTT. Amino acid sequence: CASSLGLNTEAFF.